What follows is one T cell receptor beta chain and its context. The protocol was immunoSEQ multiplex PCR, while the TCRdb copy is restricted to in-frame clones and leaves out a portion. The repertoire holds about 220,000 clones, with 85% as singletons. The source of the sample is a study of blood T cell repertoires in COVID-19. Across the study: Sites across the United States, Italy and Spain contributed samples from acute and convalescent COVID-19.

The CDR3 sequence is 15 residues long. With 4 bases removed from V and 10 bases from J, the gap between germline ends came to 18 bases. The V gene's germline CDR1 is SGHDT and CDR2 YYEEEE. The V call is TRBV5-6, the J call TRBJ1-6; D may be TRBD1 (5 bases). The origin of this receptor is a woman between 65 and 79 years old with COVID-19, enrolled during active disease. Sequenced input: peripheral blood. The chain's CDR3 is CASSKDQGRGSPLHF. The CDR3 region has the DNA TGTGCCAGCAGCAAAGACCAGGGTAGGGGCTCACCCCTCCACTTT.